This passage covers 23 T cell receptor beta chains from one sample sequenced in a study of CD8+CD57+ T cells in acquired aplastic anemia. TCR beta VDJ and CDR3 profiling used genomic DNA as template. MiXCR was run by TCRdb on the reads, yielding one entry per CDR3 protein. The sample holds 450,000 to 550,000 distinct CDR3 sequences, more than 25% seen once. Selection for sequencing was limited to patients who had shown CD8+CD57+ cell expansion by flow cytometry. Sequenced input: sorted CD4+, CD8+, or CD8+CD57+ T cells (not recorded which) from PBMCs. Source of these receptors: a human donor with aplastic anemia.

CDR3 sequence: CASRLAGGRNEQFF. The CDR3 bases are TGTGCCAGCAGGTTAGCGGGGGGGCGCAATGAGCAGTTCTTC. The genes are TRBV27 and TRBJ2-1, with TRBD2 matching 11 bases. The germline CDR1 and CDR2 sequences are MNHEY and SMNVEV (reference sequence). This CDR3 has 14 residues. Unmatched junction bases numbered 4, after V lost 6 bases and J lost 6 bases.

This clonotype was counted at least ten times. CDR3 nucleotide sequence: TGTGCCAGCAGCTTAGGTCCAGGGGGAATCGACACTGAAGCTTTCTTT. Translating gives CASSLGPGGIDTEAFF. The rearrangement joins TRBV7-9 to TRBJ1-1; 7 bases agree with TRBD1. CDR1 is SEHNR, CDR2 FQNEAQ, per germline (reference sequence). CDR3 length: 16 residues. V shed 1 base, J shed 3 bases, and the junction held 8 bases outside the gene matches.

This sequence joins TRBV19 and TRBJ2-1; 11 bases are shared with TRBD2. The CDR3 consists of 17 residues. The V gene end was trimmed by 5 bases and the J gene end by 8 bases; junction bases not matched to a gene: 14. CDR1 is LNHDA and CDR2 is SQIVND in the germline V gene (reference sequence). The CDR3, as DNA: TGTGCCAGTAGTCGAGCTAGCGGGGGGCTAGACTCCTATGAGCAGTTCTTC. This translates into CASSRASGGLDSYEQFF.

As regards this clonotype: At one boundary the junction diverges from the germline segment, which might be a read error. The V gene is TRBV10-3, the J gene TRBJ2-7, with TRBD2 matching over 12 bases. CDR1 and CDR2 (germline): ENHRY, SYGVKD. The CDR3 is made up of 15 amino acids. This CDR3 is CASSVSTSGSYEQYF. In DNA form, the CDR3 reads TGTGCCAGCAGTGTTTCGACTAGCGGGAGCTACGAGCAGTACTTC.

Concerning this clonotype: This may be a read error, as it is one base from a much larger clone. The chain has TRBV2 and TRBJ2-7; D is perhaps TRBD1 (5 bases). Germline values: CDR1 SNHLY, CDR2 FYNNEI. This CDR3 comprises 15 residues. DNA for the CDR3: TGTGCCAGCAGTGAAAATCCGACAGCACCCTACGAGCAGCACTTC. Its protein product is CASSENPTAPYEQHF.

For this clonotype: At one boundary the junction diverges from the germline segment, which might be a read error. The V call is TRBV7-2, the J call TRBJ2-3; D gene unclear. The germline CDR1 and CDR2 sequences are SGHTA and FQGNSA. The CDR3 has 13 residues. The CDR3 loop reads CASGLELADTQYF. The DNA for the CDR3 is TGTGCCAGCGGCTTAGAGCTAGCAGATACGCAGTATTTT.

This chain uses TRBV10-3 with TRBJ1-1, with TRBD1 matching 8 bases. This CDR3 spans 14 amino acids. The V and J ends lost 3 bases and 6 bases, in that order; junction bases with no gene match: 6. Germline CDR1 is ENHRY and CDR2 is SYGVKD. The CDR3 DNA sequence: TGTGCCATCAGTGACCGGGACAGGCCTGCTGAAGCTTTCTTT. Translated, it gives CAISDRDRPAEAFF.

In its sample, this clonotype was seen many times. V gene TRBV10-3 combines with J gene TRBJ1-1, with D unresolved. This CDR3 contains 12 residues. CDR1 and CDR2 from the germline V gene are ENHRY and SYGVKD. The ends were cut back, 11 bases at V and 1 base at J, with 11 bases in the middle. CDR3 DNA sequence: TGTGCCTCGGCTCGACAGAACACTGAAGCTTTCTTT. It codes for CASARQNTEAFF.

This clonotype was seen a handful of times. This chain uses TRBV9 with TRBJ1-4; 8 bases are a match to TRBD1. Germline values: CDR1 SGDLS, CDR2 YYNGEE. The CDR3 has 16 residues. The trim removed 2 bases at V and 8 bases at J, leaving 11 bases unmatched. The CDR3 bases are TGTGCCAGCAGCGTCGCAGGGGGCCAGCCAGGGGAAAAACTGTTTTTT. Encoded protein: CASSVAGGQPGEKLFF.

The table lists this clonotype with a few counts. The rearrangement uses TRBV20-1 and TRBJ2-2; D is undetermined. V lost 3 bases and J lost 3, with 5 bases in between. Germline-derived CDR1 and CDR2 are DFQATT and SNEGSKA (reference sequence). The CDR3 is 12 residues long. The CDR3 region is CSARWHTGELFF. CDR3 DNA sequence: TGCAGTGCTAGGTGGCACACCGGGGAGCTGTTTTTT.

The gene calls are TRBV11-1 and TRBJ1-1, with 7 positions matching TRBD1. V lost 4 bases, J lost 7 bases, and 21 bases stayed unmatched. Germline CDR1 reads SGHAT; CDR2 reads FQDESV (reference sequence). The CDR3 is 18 amino acids. The CDR3 spells CASSSQGLTGDSLNEAFF. DNA of the CDR3: TGTGCCAGCAGCTCACAGGGTCTTACGGGGGACAGCCTCAATGAAGCTTTCTTT.

This clonotype was detected many times. The chain links TRBV9 to TRBJ1-6; D gene unclear. CDR1 SGDLS and CDR2 YYNGEE come from the germline V gene. The CDR3 is 15 residues long. V shed 0 bases and J shed 10 bases, with 14 bases lying between them. The CDR3 DNA reads TGTGCCAGCAGCGTAGGGCAGGCCCTCGGGTCACCCCTCCACTTT. As protein: CASSVGQALGSPLHF.

This clonotype was observed at least ten times. This chain links TRBV2 with TRBJ1-1; 7 nucleotides line up with TRBD1. The ends lost 4 bases at V and 0 bases at J; junction bases unmatched: 5. CDR1 is SNHLY and CDR2 is FYNNEI in the germline V gene. The CDR3 spans 15 residues. CDR3 sequence (DNA): TGTGCCAGCAGTGTTGACAGGGCTATGAACACTGAAGCTTTCTTT. Translating gives CASSVDRAMNTEAFF. Full variable domain (outside the CDR3, taken from reference TRBV2 and TRBJ1-1): EPEVTQTPSHQVTQMGQEVILRCVPISNHLYFYWYRQILGQKVEFLVSFYNNEISEKSEIFDDQFSVERPDGSNFTLKIRSTKLEDSAMYFCASSVDRAMNTEAFFGQGTRLTVV.

This clonotype was detected once. It may be a read error: a sequence one base away is much more abundant. As the CDR3 is not closed by the conserved phenylalanine or tryptophan, this likely results from a read error. The chain carries TRBV20-1 and TRBJ2-7; a possible D gene is TRBD1 (6 bases). The V gene's germline CDR1 is DFQATT and CDR2 SNEGSKA (reference sequence). CDR3 size: 11 residues. V gave up 7 bases and J gave up 6 bases, with 13 bases separating them. The CDR3 DNA reads TGCAGTGGGTACGGGACAACCGAGCAGTACCTC. Protein sequence: CSGYGTTEQYL.

The rearrangement links TRBV29-1 to TRBJ2-7, with 8 bases aligning to TRBD1. With 7 bases clipped from V and 3 bases from J, the junction kept 8 bases outside the gene matches. This CDR3 is 13 amino acids long. Per the germline V gene, CDR1 is SQVTM and CDR2 is ANQGSEA. The CDR3 DNA sequence: TGCAGCGGGGAGGACAGGGACAACTACGAGCAGTACTTC. Encoded protein: CSGEDRDNYEQYF.

V gene TRBV10-3 combines with J gene TRBJ1-5; a possible D gene is TRBD1 (5 bases). There are 17 residues in the CDR3. V shed 1 base and J shed 2 bases, with 15 bases lying between them. Per germline, CDR1 ENHRY and CDR2 SYGVKD. The CDR3 spells CAISEYEGGRGNQPQHF. As DNA, the CDR3 is TGTGCCATCAGTGAGTATGAGGGCGGCAGGGGCAATCAGCCCCAGCATTTT.

There are many counts of this clonotype. J is TRBJ1-5 and V is TRBV10-1; D possibly corresponds to TRBD1 (6 bases). V shed 5 bases and J shed 0 bases, with 20 bases lying between them. CDR3 size: 18 residues. Germline V lookup: CDR1 WNHNN, CDR2 SYGVQD (reference sequence). The CDR3 is CASSKNREVGYSNQPQHF. DNA of the CDR3: TGCGCCAGCAGTAAAAACAGGGAGGTGGGGTATAGCAATCAGCCCCAGCATTTT.

This clonotype has more than one count but fewer than ten. The chain recombines TRBV6-5 with TRBJ2-7; unclear D gene. CDR1 and CDR2 (germline): MNHEY, SVGAGI. Deletions cut 4 bases from V and 5 bases from J, with 15 bases between. This CDR3 spans 14 amino acids. DNA for the CDR3: TGTGCCAGCAGTTCAGTAGTGGGTTTCCACGAGCAGTACTTC. Its protein product is CASSSVVGFHEQYF.

In its sample, this clonotype was seen many times. The V gene is TRBV29-1, the J gene TRBJ2-3; tentative D call: TRBD1 (5 bases). The CDR3 totals 13 residues. With 4 bases removed from V and 2 bases from J, the gap between germline ends came to 10 bases. Looked up from germline, CDR1 is SQVTM and CDR2 is ANQGSEA. The CDR3 protein is CSVGGRHTDTQYF. The CDR3 DNA sequence: TGCAGCGTTGGGGGCAGACACACAGATACGCAGTATTTT.

This rearrangement joins TRBV5-1 to TRBJ1-2; tentative D call: TRBD1 (5 bases). The germline gives CDR1 SGHRS, CDR2 YFSETQ. Trimming left V 5 bases short and J 6 bases short, with 23 bases between. The CDR3 consists of 16 residues. CDR3: CASSARDQYRKHGYTF. CDR3 DNA: TGCGCCAGCAGTGCTAGAGATCAGTACAGGAAACATGGCTACACCTTC.

The rearrangement joins TRBV19 to TRBJ2-1; 7 bases line up with TRBD2. V was pared by 1 base and J by 9 bases, with 3 bases of the junction left unmatched. This CDR3 has 13 residues. The germline V gene has CDR1 LNHDA and CDR2 SQIVND (reference sequence). The CDR3 nucleotides are TGTGCCAGTAGTATAGTATCGGGGGGTGAGCAGTTCTTC. Protein sequence: CASSIVSGGEQFF.

This clonotype has at least ten counts. This chain connects TRBV20-1 to TRBJ1-5; D is uncertain. CDR1 DFQATT and CDR2 SNEGSKA come from the germline V gene (reference sequence). The CDR3 loop spans 14 amino acids. With 3 bases removed from V and 4 bases from J, the gap between germline ends came to 13 bases. CDR3 coding DNA: TGCAGTGCTAGGTCTTCACCTGGGAATCAGCCCCAGCATTTT. It yields the protein CSARSSPGNQPQHF.

This clonotype has a handful of counts. The gene calls are TRBV5-1 and TRBJ2-7; TRBD2 is a possible D gene (6 bases). Looked up from germline, CDR1 is SGHRS and CDR2 is YFSETQ. The CDR3 has 14 residues. V lost 0 bases and J 3 bases, leaving 10 bases between the germline ends. The CDR3 here is CASSLAGANYEQYF. Here the CDR3 DNA reads TGCGCCAGCAGCTTGGCGGGAGCAAACTACGAGCAGTACTTC. The whole variable domain, remainder taken from reference TRBV5-1 and TRBJ2-7, is KAGVTQTPRYLIKTRGQQVTLSCSPISGHRSVSWYQQTPGQGLQFLFEYFSETQRNKGNFPGRFSGRQFSNSRSEMNVSTLELGDSALYLCASSLAGANYEQYFGPGTRLTVT.